What follows are 14 T cell receptor beta chains derived from one specimen sequenced in a study of T cells in narcolepsy. Repertoires were generated with immunoSEQ multiplex PCR, while TCRdb's copy carries only in-frame clones and drops some. Among 25,000 to 35,000 clones, 79% were seen once, and the ten largest hold more than 6.5%. Sample: memory (CD45RA-) CD4+ T cells from blood. All receptors come from a human donor in good health.

The chain couples TRBV18 to TRBJ1-6; D may be TRBD1 (6 bases). Germline CDR1 KGHSH, CDR2 LQKENI. V was shortened by 5 bases and J by 5 bases, with 13 bases between the two germline ends. This CDR3 is built from 15 residues. This CDR3 is CASSARGADNSPLHF. DNA of the CDR3: TGTGCCAGCTCAGCGAGGGGGGCGGATAATTCACCCCTCCACTTT.

V and J are TRBV7-6 and TRBJ1-1; TRBD1 matches 7 bases. This CDR3 comprises 15 residues. Germline V CDR1 and CDR2: SGHVS, FNYEAQ. Losses at the gene ends were 4 bases for V and 0 bases for J; bases not matched to a gene: 5. For the CDR3, the DNA is TGTGCCAGCAGCTGGCAGGGGGAGATGAACACTGAAGCTTTCTTT. It yields the protein CASSWQGEMNTEAFF. Variable domain in full (rest from reference TRBV7-6 and TRBJ1-1): GAGVSQSPRYKVTKRGQDVALRCDPISGHVSLYWYRQALGQGPEFLTYFNYEAQQDKSGLPNDRFSAERPEGSISTLTIQRTEQRDSAMYRCASSWQGEMNTEAFFGQGTRLTVV.

The V call is TRBV29-1, the J call TRBJ2-3; no firm D call. The length of the CDR3 is 14 residues. V shed 3 bases and J shed 1 base, with 11 bases lying between them. Per the germline V gene, CDR1 is SQVTM and CDR2 is ANQGSEA. The CDR3 sequence is CSVDRPQGTDTQYF. In DNA form, the CDR3 reads TGCAGCGTTGACCGGCCCCAGGGCACAGATACGCAGTATTTT.

This chain joins TRBV15 and TRBJ2-7; TRBD2 might be the D (5 bases). V shed 1 base and J shed 0 bases, with 7 bases lying between them. The CDR3 extends over 14 amino acids. CDR1 and CDR2 (germline): LNHNV, YYDKDF (reference sequence). The CDR3 spells CATSRGGSSYEQYF. The CDR3 DNA reads as TGTGCCACCAGCAGAGGAGGGAGCTCCTACGAGCAGTACTTC.

The chain couples TRBV7-2 to TRBJ2-3; TRBD1 is a possible D gene (5 bases). Trimming removed 6 bases from V and 6 bases from J, with 10 bases in between. This CDR3 is 12 amino acids long. CDR1 and CDR2 from the germline V gene are SGHTA and FQGNSA. Written as DNA, the CDR3 is TGTGCCAGCAGGGAAGGGGCGGATACGCAGTATTTT. It codes for CASREGADTQYF. The full variable domain, in which reference TRBV7-2 and TRBJ2-3 provide the parts outside the CDR3, is GAGVSQSPSNKVTEKGKDVELRCDPISGHTALYWYRQSLGQGLEFLIYFQGNSAPDKSGLPSDRFSAERTGGSVSTLTIQRTQQEDSAVYLCASREGADTQYFGPGTRLTVL.

The rearrangement joins TRBV28 to TRBJ2-7; 12 bases line up with TRBD2. This CDR3 has 15 residues. Trimming at V came to 5 bases and at J to 4 bases, leaving 6 bases not matched to a gene. Germline CDR1 is MDHEN and CDR2 is SYDVKM. The CDR3 protein is CASSLPLAGGYEQYF. DNA of the CDR3: TGTGCCAGCAGTCTACCCCTAGCGGGGGGGTACGAGCAGTACTTC.

Comments on this clone: One junction end disagrees with the germline gene, perhaps due to a read error. This chain uses TRBV28 with TRBJ2-7; D is perhaps TRBD1 or TRBD2 (5 bases each). Germline V gene sequence: CDR1 MDHEN, CDR2 SYDVKM. This CDR3 spans 14 amino acids. CDR3 DNA: TGTGCCAGCAGTTTAGTTCAGGGACCCTACGTGCAGTACTTC. Amino acid sequence: CASSLVQGPYVQYF.

This chain joins TRBV5-6 and TRBJ1-2, with D possibly being TRBD1 (5 bases). The V end lost 3 bases, the J end lost 3 bases, and 15 bases lay between the germline ends. The CDR3 loop spans 15 amino acids. The germline V gene encodes CDR1 SGHDT and CDR2 YYEEEE. The CDR3 nucleotides read TGTGCCAGCAGCTCATCTGACCGGGGCTACTATGGCTACACCTTC. The encoded protein is CASSSSDRGYYGYTF.

The chain joins TRBV2 to TRBJ2-1; D not resolved. This CDR3 spans 12 amino acids. V lost 7 bases and J lost 8, with 12 bases in between. Germline CDR1 reads SNHLY; CDR2 reads FYNNEI. Here the CDR3 reads CASTRDGDEQFF. The CDR3 coding sequence is TGTGCCAGCACTAGAGATGGGGATGAGCAGTTCTTC.

The chain links TRBV9 to TRBJ2-5, with 7 bases matching TRBD2. This CDR3 is 15 amino acids long. With 0 bases clipped from V and 5 bases from J, the junction kept 7 bases outside the gene matches. CDR1 is SGDLS and CDR2 is YYNGEE in the germline V gene. Here the CDR3 reads CASSVGGLGRETQYF. CDR3 bases: TGTGCCAGCAGCGTAGGTGGACTAGGGCGGGAGACCCAGTACTTC.

This clone was seen a single time. The rearrangement links TRBV18 to TRBJ2-5; no clear D gene. Germline V CDR1 and CDR2: KGHSH, LQKENI. The length of the CDR3 is 15 residues. Trimming shortened V by 2 bases and J by 2 bases, and 12 bases separated the two germline ends. CDR3 nucleotide sequence: TGTGCCAGCTCACCATTTCAGGTCTCTCAAGAGACCCAGTACTTC. This translates into CASSPFQVSQETQYF.

The chain joins TRBV7-2 to TRBJ1-6, with D maybe TRBD1 (6 bases). This CDR3 contains 17 residues. V was shortened by 5 bases and J by 9 bases, with 23 bases between the two germline ends. Germline V CDR1 and CDR2: SGHTA, FQGNSA. CDR3 region: CASSPAVTGWRSSPLHF. CDR3 DNA: TGTGCCAGCAGCCCTGCCGTAACAGGGTGGAGGAGTTCACCCCTCCACTTT.

The chain has TRBV15 and TRBJ2-3, with TRBD2 matching 7 bases. Trimming removed 1 base from V and 9 bases from J; junction bases left unmatched: 13. CDR3 size: 16 residues. Germline CDR1 is LNHNV and CDR2 is YYDKDF (reference sequence). CDR3 protein: CATSRVGASGSSTQYF. Written as DNA, the CDR3 is TGTGCCACCAGCAGAGTCGGTGCTAGCGGATCGTCCACGCAGTATTTT.

The gene calls are TRBV14 and TRBJ1-2; D remains ambiguous. Deletions cut 9 bases from V and 8 bases from J, with 28 bases between. Germline lookup yields CDR1 SGHDN and CDR2 FVKESK. The CDR3 totals 16 residues. The CDR3 DNA follows: TGTGCCAGTAGCGGGCATCTTGTGGCTGCTATGGAAGGCTACACCTTC. Translation: CASSGHLVAAMEGYTF. The variable domain in full, with the rest retrieved from reference TRBV14 and TRBJ1-2, is EAGVTQFPSHSVIEKGQTVTLRCDPISGHDNLYWYRRVMGKEIKFLLHFVKESKQDESGMPNNRFLAERTGGTYSTLKVQPAELEDSGVYFCASSGHLVAAMEGYTFGSGTRLTVV.